These 10 T cell receptor beta chains share one sample of origin, sequenced in a study of blood T cell repertoires in COVID-19. Some clones are missing from TCRdb's copy, which holds only in-frame ones; the method was immunoSEQ multiplex PCR. The table records about 190,000 clones, nearly 90% of them present only once. Sequencing was done on a sample of peripheral blood. Receptors originate from a man in his fifties or sixties with acute or convalescent COVID-19.

The chain is built from TRBV6-1 and TRBJ1-2; D is undetermined. Germline V gene lookup returns CDR1 MNHNS and CDR2 SASEGT. Trimming left V 1 base short and J 5 bases short, with 14 bases between. This CDR3 spans 15 amino acids. In DNA form, the CDR3 reads TGTGCCAGCAGTGAAGGGAGGGCGACTTGGTATGGCTACACCTTC. Translation: CASSEGRATWYGYTF.

The V gene is TRBV27, the J gene TRBJ1-5; tentatively, D is TRBD1 (6 bases). This CDR3 is 15 amino acids long. In germline, CDR1 is MNHEY, CDR2 SMNVEV (reference sequence). Trimming took 6 bases from V and 1 from J, leaving 13 bases between them. The CDR3, as DNA: TGTGCCAGCAGCTCGACAGGTCCCAGCAATCAGCCCCAGCATTTT. It translates to CASSSTGPSNQPQHF.

Points on this clone: An end of the junction differs from the germline gene, which may be a read error. The chain couples TRBV7-7 to TRBJ1-4, with D possibly TRBD1 on 5 matching bases. The CDR3 loop spans 15 amino acids. Germline loops: CDR1 SSHAT, CDR2 FNYEAQ (reference sequence). The CDR3 bases are TGTGCTAGCAGCTTAGGGGCTGGAAGGAATGAAAAACTGTTTTTT. It encodes CASSLGAGRNEKLFF.

The chain has TRBV7-9 and TRBJ2-1; the D gene is possibly TRBD1 (6 bases). The V end lost 5 bases, the J end lost 7 bases, and 18 bases lay between the germline ends. This CDR3 has 15 residues. From germline, CDR1 is SEHNR and CDR2 FQNEAQ (reference sequence). The CDR3 region has the DNA TGTGCCAGCAGCCCCACCGACAGGCTCTATAATGAGCAGTTCTTC. Residues: CASSPTDRLYNEQFF.

This rearrangement joins TRBV11-2 to TRBJ2-1, with 11 bases matching TRBD2. The V and J ends lost 3 bases and 6 bases, in that order; junction bases with no gene match: 10. CDR1 and CDR2 (germline): SGHAT, FQNNGV. The CDR3 spans 17 residues. DNA of the CDR3: TGTGCCAGCAGCTTGTTTCGACTAGCGGGATGGGGCAATGAGCAGTTCTTC. Amino acid sequence: CASSLFRLAGWGNEQFF. The whole variable domain, remainder taken from reference TRBV11-2 and TRBJ2-1, is EAGVAQSPRYKIIEKRQSVAFWCNPISGHATLYWYQQILGQGPKLLIQFQNNGVVDDSQLPKDRFSAERLKGVDSTLKIQPAKLEDSAVYLCASSLFRLAGWGNEQFFGPGTRLTVL.

V and J are TRBV7-9 and TRBJ2-2, with a tentative D call TRBD2 (6 bases). Between the trimmed V and J ends, which lost 4 bases and 4 bases, there was a span of 22 bases. This CDR3 comprises 18 residues. Germline loops: CDR1 SEHNR, CDR2 FQNEAQ (reference sequence). The CDR3 protein is CASSSQAGEVIFTGELFF. The CDR3 nucleotides are TGTGCCAGCAGCTCTCAAGCCGGGGAGGTGATTTTCACCGGGGAGCTGTTTTTT.

CDR3 coding DNA: TGTGCCAGCAGCTTAGCGGAGGTATCCGGCTACACCTTC. This encodes CASSLAEVSGYTF. The chain couples TRBV7-2 to TRBJ1-2, with unresolved D. The V end was cut by 0 bases, the J end by 8 bases, with 10 bases between. Germline V gene lookup returns CDR1 SGHTA and CDR2 FQGNSA. This CDR3 has 13 residues. The full variable domain, with the rest looked up from reference TRBV7-2 and TRBJ1-2, is GAGVSQSPSNKVTEKGKDVELRCDPISGHTALYWYRQSLGQGLEFLIYFQGNSAPDKSGLPSDRFSAERTGGSVSTLTIQRTQQEDSAVYLCASSLAEVSGYTFGSGTRLTVV.

The rearrangement links TRBV24-1 to TRBJ2-1; D gene unclear. V lost 4 bases, J lost 4 bases, and 13 bases lay in between. The CDR3 has 15 residues. Germline CDR1 and CDR2: KGHDR and SFDVKD. The CDR3 reads CATSDNYRKYNEQFF. CDR3 DNA sequence: TGTGCCACCAGTGACAATTACAGAAAATACAATGAGCAGTTCTTC.

The chain is built from TRBV18 and TRBJ1-1; D unresolved. Germline V CDR1 and CDR2: KGHSH, LQKENI. The ends were cut back, 3 bases at V and 4 bases at J, with 12 bases in the middle. The CDR3 is made up of 14 amino acids. The CDR3, as DNA: TGTGCCAGCTCACCTGCCATAAGCGGCACTGAAGCTTTCTTT. Translation gives CASSPAISGTEAFF.

The chain employs TRBV5-1 and TRBJ2-3; D not certain. Germline V CDR1 and CDR2: SGHRS, YFSETQ. V was clipped by 5 bases and J by 2 bases, with 12 bases between them. The length of the CDR3 is 14 residues. This CDR3 is CASSWRLDTDTQYF. The DNA of the CDR3 is TGCGCCAGCAGTTGGCGGTTAGACACAGATACGCAGTATTTT.